Following are 23 T cell receptor beta chains from one sample sequenced in a study of tumour-infiltrating T cells in Burkitt lymphoma. Only in-frame clones appear in the TCRdb table, and some are missing; sequencing was by immunoSEQ multiplex PCR. The table has more than 45,000 clones, approximately 31% seen once. What was sequenced was tumor tissue. The receptors shown here come from a human donor with Burkitt lymphoma.

This chain connects TRBV29-1 to TRBJ1-2, with 8 bases aligning to TRBD1. V lost 7 bases to trimming and J lost 5 bases; unmatched junction nucleotides: 3. The germline V gene has CDR1 SQVTM and CDR2 ANQGSEA. This CDR3 has 11 residues. The CDR3 region has the DNA TGCAGCGCTCGGACAGGGTATGGCTACACCTTC. This sequence encodes CSARTGYGYTF.

This clone was recorded a few times. The chain couples TRBV5-1 to TRBJ1-1, with a tentative D call TRBD1 (5 bases). Germline V gene sequence: CDR1 SGHRS, CDR2 YFSETQ. The V end lost 7 bases, the J end lost 0 bases, and 10 bases lay between the germline ends. The CDR3 is 13 residues long. The CDR3 spells CASRDEVNTEAFF. For the CDR3, the DNA is TGCGCCAGCCGGGACGAAGTGAACACTGAAGCTTTCTTT.

This clone was seen a few times. The chain combines TRBV5-4 with TRBJ2-3; TRBD2 matches 10 bases. V was clipped by 2 bases and J by 0 bases; unmatched bases: 3. The CDR3 length is 16 residues. From germline, CDR1 is SGHNT and CDR2 YYREEE (reference sequence). For the CDR3, the DNA is TGTGCCAGCAGCTTAGCGGGGGGGCATAGCACAGATACGCAGTATTTT. It translates to CASSLAGGHSTDTQYF. Full variable domain (outside the CDR3, taken from reference TRBV5-4 and TRBJ2-3): ETGVTQSPTHLIKTRGQQVTLRCSSQSGHNTVSWYQQALGQGPQFIFQYYREEENGRGNFPPRFSGLQFPNYSSELNVNALELDDSALYLCASSLAGGHSTDTQYFGPGTRLTVL.

In this sample, this clone turned up a few times. This sequence joins TRBV11-2 and TRBJ1-2, with a possible D match to TRBD1 (5 bases). Trimming pared 0 bases from V and 7 bases from J, leaving 12 bases between. In germline, CDR1 is SGHAT, CDR2 FQNNGV. This CDR3 contains 14 residues. The chain's CDR3 is CASSLDPGLGGYTF. Written as DNA, the CDR3 is TGTGCCAGCAGCTTAGATCCGGGGCTAGGTGGCTACACCTTC.

V is TRBV11-1 and J is TRBJ2-6, with TRBD1 matching over 7 bases. CDR3 size: 14 residues. The V segment lost 5 bases and the J segment 3 bases; nucleotides outside the gene matches: 1. In germline, CDR1 is SGHAT, CDR2 FQDESV (reference sequence). The CDR3, as DNA: TGTGCCAGCAGCAGGGGGCTTGGGGCCAACGTCCTGACTTTC. It yields the protein CASSRGLGANVLTF. The variable domain in full, with the rest retrieved from reference TRBV11-1 and TRBJ2-6, is EAEVAQSPRYKITEKSQAVAFWCDPISGHATLYWYRQILGQGPELLVQFQDESVVDDSQLPKDRFSAERLKGVDSTLKIQPAELGDSAMYLCASSRGLGANVLTFGAGSRLTVL.

V is TRBV19 and J is TRBJ2-1, with 10 positions matching TRBD1. V was clipped by 6 bases and J by 1 base; unmatched bases: 3. CDR1 and CDR2 from the germline V gene are LNHDA and SQIVND (reference sequence). This CDR3 region has 15 residues. DNA of the CDR3: TGTGCCAGTAGGGGACAGGGGAAGTCCTACAATGAGCAGTTCTTC. The encoded protein is CASRGQGKSYNEQFF. Based on the CDR3 plus reference TRBV19 and TRBJ2-1, the full variable domain is DGGITQSPKYLFRKEGQNVTLSCEQNLNHDAMYWYRQDPGQGLRLIYYSQIVNDFQKGDIAEGYSVSREKKESFPLTVTSAQKNPTAFYLCASRGQGKSYNEQFFGPGTRLTVL.

This chain joins TRBV7-2 and TRBJ2-7; 9 nucleotides agree with TRBD1. Germline lookup yields CDR1 SGHTA and CDR2 FQGNSA. The junction had 8 bases not matched to a gene; V was cut back by 2 bases and J by 6 bases. This CDR3 has 15 amino acids. CDR3 in DNA: TGTGCCAGCAGCTTAAACCCCGGACAGGGGAGCGAGCAGTACTTC. Protein product: CASSLNPGQGSEQYF.

The chain links TRBV9 to TRBJ1-2; weak D call: TRBD1 (6 bases). The V gene's germline CDR1 is SGDLS and CDR2 YYNGEE. The CDR3 totals 14 residues. Trimming left V 2 bases short and J 2 bases short, with 10 bases between. The chain's CDR3 is CASSVDTGNYGYTF. In DNA form, the CDR3 reads TGTGCCAGCAGCGTGGACACAGGGAACTATGGCTACACCTTC.

The chain links TRBV7-9 to TRBJ1-3; no definite D call. The germline CDR1 and CDR2 sequences are SEHNR and FQNEAQ (reference sequence). Trimming stripped 5 bases from V and 0 bases from J, with 8 bases between. The CDR3 is 14 residues long. The CDR3 DNA reads TGTGCCAGCAGCCCCGGAACCTCTGGAAACACCATATATTTT. It yields the protein CASSPGTSGNTIYF.

This clone was observed at least ten times. This sequence joins TRBV6-6 and TRBJ2-7; D unresolved. The length of the CDR3 is 12 residues. Germline assignment: CDR1 MNHNY and CDR2 SVGAGI (reference sequence). Trimming pared 5 bases from V and 5 bases from J, leaving 10 bases between. Here the CDR3 reads CASSPTSNEQYF. For the CDR3, the DNA is TGTGCCAGCAGTCCAACGAGCAACGAGCAGTACTTC.

Within the sample, this clone is large. The rearrangement joins TRBV4-1 to TRBJ1-6; D gene ambiguous. The germline V gene has CDR1 MGHRA and CDR2 YSYEKL. This CDR3 comprises 13 residues. With 6 bases removed from V and 7 bases from J, the gap between germline ends came to 10 bases. In DNA, the CDR3 is TGCGCCAGCAGGGGTCTTAGGAATTCACCCCTCCACTTT. Its protein is CASRGLRNSPLHF.

This sequence joins TRBV11-2 and TRBJ1-1, with D possibly being TRBD1 (6 bases). The CDR3 contains 15 residues. The ends were cut back, 3 bases at V and 2 bases at J, with 13 bases in the middle. Germline V CDR1 and CDR2: SGHAT, FQNNGV. DNA for the CDR3: TGTGCCAGCAGCTTGTGGGGGGCCTCAAACACTGAAGCTTTCTTT. Amino acid sequence: CASSLWGASNTEAFF.

This clone has more than one count but fewer than ten. V usage is TRBV5-6 and J usage is TRBJ2-7; weak D call: TRBD2 (6 bases). Trimming shortened V by 0 bases and J by 7 bases, and 17 bases separated the two germline ends. From germline, CDR1 is SGHDT and CDR2 YYEEEE. CDR3 length equals 15 residues. CDR3 amino acids: CASSLALGGLGEQYF. The CDR3 coding sequence is TGTGCCAGCAGCTTGGCCTTGGGGGGTCTAGGGGAGCAGTACTTC.

The chain recombines TRBV5-6 with TRBJ2-1, with 8 nucleotides matching TRBD1. CDR1 is SGHDT, CDR2 YYEEEE, per germline. The CDR3 spans 13 residues. With V trimmed by 0 bases and J by 14 bases, 7 bases remained unmatched. The CDR3 region is CASSLGPGQDEFF. CDR3 coding DNA: TGTGCCAGCAGCTTGGGCCCGGGACAGGACGAGTTCTTC.

This chain links TRBV18 with TRBJ2-5; D may be TRBD2 (6 bases). V was pared by 2 bases and J by 5 bases, with 15 bases between. Germline V gene data show CDR1 as KGHSH and CDR2 as LQKENI. The CDR3 covers 15 residues. DNA for the CDR3: TGTGCCAGCTCACCAGGCGTTGGAGGGAAGGAGACCCAGTACTTC. It yields the protein CASSPGVGGKETQYF.

In its sample, this clone was seen once. This chain connects TRBV4-2 to TRBJ2-2; D assignment may be TRBD1 or TRBD2 (6 bases each). The CDR3 covers 14 residues. Trimming left V 6 bases short and J 8 bases short, with 16 bases between. CDR1 LGHNA and CDR2 YNFKEQ come from the germline V gene. The CDR3 DNA reads TGTGCCAGCAGGTTAAGGGGGGACGTGGGGGAGCTGTTTTTT. Translated, it gives CASRLRGDVGELFF.

The CDR3 DNA follows: TGTGCCAGCAGTTATAGGCGGGGGGCCGCGGGGACCCAGTACTTC. Its protein product is CASSYRRGAAGTQYF. The chain employs TRBV6-5 and TRBJ2-5, with 8 nucleotides matching TRBD2. V shed 3 bases, J shed 7 bases, and the junction held 10 bases outside the gene matches. CDR1 is MNHEY, CDR2 SVGAGI, per germline. This CDR3 is 15 amino acids long.

The gene calls are TRBV2 and TRBJ2-7, with D maybe TRBD1 (6 bases). This CDR3 region has 14 residues. V was trimmed by 3 bases and J by 2 bases, leaving 11 bases between them. From germline, CDR1 is SNHLY and CDR2 FYNNEI. For the CDR3, the DNA is TGTGCCAGCAGTGACGCGACAGGTACCTACGAGCAGTACTTC. It specifies CASSDATGTYEQYF.

A few counts support this clone. The chain links TRBV7-2 to TRBJ2-5, with no clear D. The CDR3 runs 11 residues. From germline, CDR1 is SGHTA and CDR2 FQGNSA. V lost 6 bases to trimming and J lost 2 bases, with 4 bases between them. CDR3 sequence reads: CASRGQETQYF. The CDR3 nucleotides read TGTGCCAGCAGGGGGCAAGAGACCCAGTACTTC.

This sequence joins TRBV13 and TRBJ1-2; possible D gene TRBD1, 6 bases. This CDR3 contains 14 residues. The V end was cut by 0 bases, the J end by 8 bases, with 13 bases between. Looked up from germline, CDR1 is PRHDT and CDR2 is FYEKMQ (reference sequence). Here the CDR3 reads CASSLGGQRRGYTF. DNA of the CDR3: TGTGCCAGCAGCTTAGGTGGACAGCGGAGGGGCTACACCTTC.

V gene TRBV29-1 combines with J gene TRBJ1-1, with D possibly matching TRBD1 (6 bases). The germline CDR1 and CDR2 sequences are SQVTM and ANQGSEA. V was trimmed by 5 bases and J by 6 bases, leaving 16 bases between them. CDR3 size: 13 residues. The CDR3 loop reads CSVQTGRGAEAFF. The CDR3 DNA follows: TGCAGCGTTCAAACCGGGAGGGGGGCTGAAGCTTTCTTT.

This clone was seen more than once but under ten times. The gene calls are TRBV6-5 and TRBJ2-2; D may match TRBD1 or TRBD2 (6 bases each). Trimming removed 2 bases from V and 5 bases from J, with 12 bases in between. This CDR3 comprises 15 residues. Germline V gene lookup returns CDR1 MNHEY and CDR2 SVGAGI. The CDR3 spells CASSYRRGRTGELFF. The CDR3 coding sequence is TGTGCCAGCAGTTACCGCCGGGGGCGGACCGGGGAGCTGTTTTTT.

The chain couples TRBV30 to TRBJ2-5; D is unclear. Germline CDR1 is GTSNPN and CDR2 is SVGIG (reference sequence). The length of the CDR3 is 12 residues. V was shortened by 7 bases and J by 3 bases, with 12 bases between the two germline ends. This chain's CDR3 is CALNTNEETQYF. The CDR3 DNA follows: TGTGCCTTAAACACGAACGAAGAGACCCAGTACTTC. Combining the CDR3 with reference TRBV30 and TRBJ2-5 gives the whole variable domain SQTIHQWPATLVQPVGSPLSLECTVEGTSNPNLYWYRQAAGRGLQLLFYSVGIGQISSEVPQNLSASRPQDRQFILSSKKLLLSDSGFYLCALNTNEETQYFGPGTRLLVL.